The 18 T cell receptor beta chains presented below share a single source sample, sequenced in a study of Ad26.COV2.S vaccination and SARS-CoV-2 variants (dated by TCRdb to the early 2020s). According to the study, the label for this sample's treatment or condition signals: 15 to 20 received Ad26.COV2.S at low or high dose, single or two shots; about five received placebo; per-sample allocation not given. Repertoires of vaccine and placebo recipients were sequenced from samples collected on day 63 after the first injection. Library generation was performed with the immunoSEQ multiplex PCR assay. This immuneACCESS table, as held by TCRdb, lists in-frame sequences with V and J called but not all clones. Of the missing ones, under half trace to an unresolved V gene in checked studies; the others have no known cause. The sample includes 350,000 to 500,000 clones, with 90% observed a single time. The ten largest clonotypes hold less than 5.5% of the sample.

The material was peripheral blood, obtained in a trial of Ad26.COV2.S vaccine versus placebo. These receptors were obtained from a person aged 18-60 years who received the Ad26.COV2.S COVID-19 vaccine or a placebo.

The chain uses TRBV7-9 and TRBJ2-3, with 12 bases identical to TRBD2. Per germline, CDR1 SEHNR and CDR2 FQNEAQ (reference sequence). The CDR3 is 18 amino acids. With 4 bases clipped from V and 5 bases from J, the junction kept 13 bases outside the gene matches. The CDR3 protein is CASSSPNRLAGDRDTQYF. The CDR3 DNA is TGTGCCAGCAGCTCGCCAAACCGACTAGCGGGAGACAGAGATACGCAGTATTTT.

The gene calls are TRBV10-2 and TRBJ2-3, with TRBD2 matching over 11 bases. Germline V gives CDR1 WSHSY, CDR2 SAAADI. The CDR3 is 15 amino acids. V gave up 6 bases and J gave up 4 bases; unmatched junction bases: 6. The CDR3 reads CASRKLAGVPDTQYF. CDR3 nucleotide sequence: TGCGCCAGCAGGAAACTAGCGGGAGTCCCAGATACGCAGTATTTT.

J is TRBJ2-7 and V is TRBV28; unclear D gene. The CDR3 runs to 14 residues. In germline, CDR1 is MDHEN, CDR2 SYDVKM. V was pared by 5 bases and J by 2 bases, with 13 bases between. The CDR3 sequence is CASSPSLVPYEQYF. CDR3 sequence (DNA): TGTGCCAGCAGTCCCTCCTTAGTTCCCTACGAGCAGTACTTC. The entire variable domain, with the rest obtained from reference TRBV28 and TRBJ2-7, is as follows: DVKVTQSSRYLVKRTGEKVFLECVQDMDHENMFWYRQDPGLGLRLIYFSYDVKMKEKGDIPEGYSVSREKKERFSLILESASTNQTSMYLCASSPSLVPYEQYFGPGTRLTVT.

This chain uses TRBV27 with TRBJ1-1; unclear D gene. V was shortened by 3 bases and J by 3 bases, with 11 bases between the two germline ends. This CDR3 region has 14 residues. CDR1 is MNHEY, CDR2 SMNVEV, per germline (reference sequence). This CDR3 reads CASSFGGRDTEAFF. For the CDR3, the DNA is TGTGCCAGCAGTTTCGGAGGGAGGGACACTGAAGCTTTCTTT.

The chain recombines TRBV30 with TRBJ1-1, with D perhaps matching TRBD1 (5 bases). V lost 2 bases and J 6 bases, leaving 13 bases between the germline ends. The germline V gene has CDR1 GTSNPN and CDR2 SVGIG (reference sequence). The CDR3 is 13 amino acids. The DNA of the CDR3 is TGTGCCTGGAGTTCCTCACAGGATGCTGAAGCTTTCTTT. Protein: CAWSSSQDAEAFF.

Only one count was recorded for this clone. The V and J genes are TRBV29-1 and TRBJ2-1, with unresolved D. Germline CDR1 is SQVTM and CDR2 is ANQGSEA. V shed 6 bases and J shed 5 bases, with 20 bases lying between them. CDR3 length: 15 amino acids. The CDR3 DNA follows: TGCAGCGTGACCCGACGGACCGAAGGCGACAATGAGCAGTTCTTC. Amino acids: CSVTRRTEGDNEQFF.

The chain combines TRBV2 with TRBJ2-1, with a tentative D call TRBD2 (5 bases). The CDR3 consists of 14 residues. In germline, CDR1 is SNHLY, CDR2 FYNNEI. V was clipped by 2 bases and J by 8 bases, with 13 bases between them. The CDR3 loop is CASSELAGFDEQFF. DNA of the CDR3: TGTGCCAGCAGTGAACTAGCTGGTTTTGATGAGCAGTTCTTC.

Concerning this clone itself: Other DNA sequences in this specimen translate into the identical CDR3. V usage is TRBV27 and J usage is TRBJ2-7, with 7 bases lining up with TRBD1. V gave up 0 bases and J gave up 2 bases; unmatched junction bases: 1. The CDR3 sequence is 14 residues long. In germline, CDR1 is MNHEY, CDR2 SMNVEV (reference sequence). The CDR3 loop reads CASSLSGTAYEQYF. The CDR3 DNA is TGTGCCAGCAGTTTATCGGGGACAGCCTACGAGCAGTACTTC.

The chain links TRBV19 to TRBJ1-2; TRBD1 might be the D (5 bases). The CDR3 runs to 11 residues. Germline CDR1 is LNHDA and CDR2 is SQIVND (reference sequence). The V end was cut by 3 bases, the J end by 8 bases, with 7 bases between. The CDR3 spells CASSMGDGYTF. CDR3 DNA sequence: TGTGCCAGTAGTATGGGGGACGGCTACACCTTC.

This chain uses TRBV9 with TRBJ2-6; possibly TRBD1 or TRBD2 for D (5 bases each). The CDR3 consists of 16 residues. V was clipped by 4 bases and J by 0 bases, with 11 bases between them. Per germline, CDR1 SGDLS and CDR2 YYNGEE. The CDR3 bases are TGTGCCAGCAGCCCCCGGGACCCCTCTGGGGCCAACGTCCTGACTTTC. Translating it yields CASSPRDPSGANVLTF.

The V and J genes are TRBV5-4 and TRBJ2-2; either TRBD1 or TRBD2 may fit D (5 bases each). Germline lookup yields CDR1 SGHNT and CDR2 YYREEE (reference sequence). V was trimmed by 2 bases and J by 3 bases, leaving 11 bases between them. The CDR3 length is 15 residues. CDR3 in amino acids: CASSLNVGDTGELFF. CDR3 nucleotide sequence: TGTGCCAGCAGCTTAAACGTGGGGGACACCGGGGAGCTGTTTTTT. The complete variable domain, with remaining parts taken from reference TRBV5-4 and TRBJ2-2, reads ETGVTQSPTHLIKTRGQQVTLRCSSQSGHNTVSWYQQALGQGPQFIFQYYREEENGRGNFPPRFSGLQFPNYSSELNVNALELDDSALYLCASSLNVGDTGELFFGEGSRLTVL.

The V call is TRBV10-3, the J call TRBJ2-5; D possibly corresponds to TRBD1 (6 bases). This CDR3 region has 13 residues. Germline V gene data show CDR1 as ENHRY and CDR2 as SYGVKD. V lost 10 bases, J lost 3 bases, and 15 bases lay in between. CDR3 coding DNA: TGTGCCAGCGAATCAGGGGAAGAAGAGACCCAGTACTTC. This translates into CASESGEEETQYF.

The chain carries TRBV21-1 and TRBJ2-7; TRBD1 reflects the table's D call only, with no check against the DNA. TRBV21-1 is a recognized pseudogene. There are 14 residues in the CDR3. CDR3 nucleotide sequence: TGTGCCAGCACCCTCGGGACAGGGGGCTACGAGCAGTACTTC. Translation: CASTLGTGGYEQYF.

This clone showed up many times. Written as DNA, the CDR3 is TGTGCCAGCATGGCTGGAAACGAATTCAATGAGCAGTTCTTC. Its protein is CASMAGNEFNEQFF. The chain combines TRBV7-9 with TRBJ2-1; no reliable D call. This CDR3 contains 14 residues. V was cut by 7 bases and J by 6 bases, with 16 bases left in between. Germline-derived CDR1 and CDR2 are SEHNR and FQNEAQ (reference sequence).

The chain links TRBV5-6 to TRBJ1-5; 7 nucleotides line up with TRBD1. Germline V gives CDR1 SGHDT, CDR2 YYEEEE. The CDR3 spans 15 residues. The V gene end was trimmed by 4 bases and the J gene end by 0 bases; junction bases not matched to a gene: 4. CDR3 sequence reads: CASSLTGNSNQPQHF. CDR3 coding DNA: TGTGCCAGCAGCCTGACAGGGAATAGCAATCAGCCCCAGCATTTT.

CDR3 sequence: CASTLTGDTQYF. For the CDR3, the DNA is TGTGCCAGCACTCTCACAGGAGATACGCAGTATTTT. This chain links TRBV28 with TRBJ2-3, with a weak D call TRBD1 (5 bases). The V end lost 7 bases, the J end lost 5 bases, and 10 bases lay between the germline ends. The CDR3 runs 12 residues. Looked up from germline, CDR1 is MDHEN and CDR2 is SYDVKM. Combining the CDR3 with reference TRBV28 and TRBJ2-3 gives the whole variable domain DVKVTQSSRYLVKRTGEKVFLECVQDMDHENMFWYRQDPGLGLRLIYFSYDVKMKEKGDIPEGYSVSREKKERFSLILESASTNQTSMYLCASTLTGDTQYFGPGTRLTVL.

This rearrangement joins TRBV7-2 to TRBJ2-7; 7 bases map to TRBD1. Germline V lookup: CDR1 SGHTA, CDR2 FQGNSA. The CDR3 runs 15 residues. V dropped 1 base and J dropped 1; count of bases not matched to a gene: 4. The CDR3 is CASSLVTGPSYEQYF. In DNA form, the CDR3 reads TGTGCCAGCAGCTTAGTGACAGGGCCTTCCTACGAGCAGTACTTC.

The rearrangement links TRBV27 to TRBJ2-7; 11 bases are shared with TRBD2. The CDR3 sequence is 16 residues long. The germline V gene has CDR1 MNHEY and CDR2 SMNVEV (reference sequence). V lost 6 bases and J lost 0; bases outside the gene matches: 7. This CDR3 reads CASSPGTSGRSYEQYF. CDR3 sequence (DNA): TGTGCCAGCAGCCCCGGGACTAGCGGACGCTCCTACGAGCAGTACTTC.